These 14 T cell receptor beta chains were sequenced from one sample in a study of cytomegalovirus exposure and HLA in healthy donors. PCR was performed using 60 Vbeta and 13 Jbeta primers. The data were produced by immunoSEQ multiplex PCR, yet TCRdb's version contains in-frame clones alone and is incomplete. The table has 200,000 to 250,000 clones, around 89% seen once; the top ten hold less than 1.2%. Material for sequencing was PBMCs. The receptors here all came from a woman aged 18-29 years in good health and CMV-seronegative.

The rearrangement uses TRBV11-2 and TRBJ2-7, with a tentative D call TRBD1 (5 bases). Trimming shortened V by 5 bases and J by 5 bases, and 19 bases separated the two germline ends. The CDR3 length is 15 residues. Germline CDR1 is SGHAT and CDR2 is FQNNGV. The CDR3 bases are TGTGCCAGCAGCCAATCCAGACAGACCCCCAACGAGCAGTACTTC. The encoded protein is CASSQSRQTPNEQYF. Filled out from reference TRBV11-2 and TRBJ2-7, the complete variable domain reads EAGVAQSPRYKIIEKRQSVAFWCNPISGHATLYWYQQILGQGPKLLIQFQNNGVVDDSQLPKDRFSAERLKGVDSTLKIQPAKLEDSAVYLCASSQSRQTPNEQYFGPGTRLTVT.

The rearrangement joins TRBV5-4 to TRBJ1-1; D perhaps matches TRBD1 (6 bases). The CDR3 has 14 amino acids. Germline values: CDR1 SGHNT, CDR2 YYREEE (reference sequence). V was cut by 4 bases and J by 4 bases, with 14 bases left in between. The CDR3 loop reads CASSLSTGVTEAFF. The CDR3 DNA reads TGTGCCAGCAGCCTGTCGACAGGAGTCACTGAAGCTTTCTTT.

This chain uses TRBV30 with TRBJ2-7, with D possibly TRBD1 on 6 matching bases. V was shortened by 8 bases and J by 2 bases, with 16 bases between the two germline ends. The CDR3 is 13 amino acids. CDR1 is GTSNPN and CDR2 is SVGIG in the germline V gene (reference sequence). In nucleotides, the CDR3 is TGTGCCCTGGATGCAGGGGCACCCTACGAGCAGTACTTC. It yields the protein CALDAGAPYEQYF.

The rearrangement links TRBV2 to TRBJ2-7; a possible D gene is TRBD2 (5 bases). The germline gives CDR1 SNHLY, CDR2 FYNNEI. Between the trimmed V and J ends, which lost 2 bases and 3 bases, there was a span of 14 bases. The CDR3 runs to 15 residues. CDR3 coding DNA: TGTGCCAGCAGTGAATCTAGGACTGTGGGCTACGAGCAGTACTTC. Its translation is CASSESRTVGYEQYF.

The V call is TRBV6-6, the J call TRBJ1-4; 10 nucleotides match TRBD1. In germline, CDR1 is MNHNY, CDR2 SVGAGI (reference sequence). This CDR3 region has 16 residues. J was trimmed by 6 bases and V by 4 bases; bases with no gene match: 8. In DNA, the CDR3 is TGTGCCAGCAGTTCCCGACAGGGGGCGAAGGATGAAAAACTGTTTTTT. Residues: CASSSRQGAKDEKLFF.

The V call is TRBV6-1, the J call TRBJ1-1, with 9 bases aligning to TRBD1. This CDR3 comprises 10 residues. Germline V gene lookup returns CDR1 MNHNS and CDR2 SASEGT. With 10 bases clipped from V and 10 bases from J, the junction kept 4 bases outside the gene matches. The CDR3 reads CAISDRGAFF. The DNA for the CDR3 is TGTGCCATCTCGGACAGGGGAGCTTTCTTT.

The gene calls are TRBV7-3 and TRBJ1-2, with 8 bases lining up with TRBD1. The J segment lost 6 bases and the V segment lost 2 bases, leaving 8 bases of the junction unmatched. The CDR3 sequence is 15 residues long. Germline lookup yields CDR1 SGHTA and CDR2 FQGTGA. CDR3 in DNA: TGTGCCAGCAGCTTATTCCAGGGGGCGCCTAATGGCTACACCTTC. As protein: CASSLFQGAPNGYTF.

This clone came up once. This sequence joins TRBV5-1 and TRBJ1-1; a weak D match, TRBD1 (6 bases). V lost 4 bases to trimming and J lost 2 bases, with 15 bases between them. Germline CDR1 and CDR2: SGHRS and YFSETQ. The CDR3 totals 15 residues. CDR3 loop: CASSPGQLDNTEAFF. The CDR3 coding sequence is TGCGCCAGCAGCCCCGGACAGCTTGATAACACTGAAGCTTTCTTT.

The sample holds a few counts of this clone. The chain carries TRBV27 and TRBJ1-2; D unresolved. Germline V gene sequence: CDR1 MNHEY, CDR2 SMNVEV (reference sequence). The length of the CDR3 is 12 residues. V dropped 8 bases and J dropped 8 bases, with 15 bases sitting between them. Here the CDR3 reads CASREAGSGYTF. CDR3 DNA: TGTGCCAGCCGGGAGGCGGGGAGCGGCTACACCTTC.

J is TRBJ1-1 and V is TRBV6-5; D is ambiguous. CDR1 is MNHEY, CDR2 SVGAGI, per germline. CDR3 length: 13 amino acids. The V end lost 6 bases, the J end lost 8 bases, and 16 bases lay between the germline ends. The CDR3 loop reads CASSLTSGREAFF. The DNA of the CDR3 is TGTGCCAGCAGCTTGACGAGCGGGAGGGAAGCTTTCTTT.

The chain uses TRBV5-1 and TRBJ1-2; possibly TRBD1 for D (6 bases). The germline CDR1 and CDR2 sequences are SGHRS and YFSETQ. CDR3 length: 14 residues. V lost 2 bases and J 7 bases, leaving 15 bases between the germline ends. This CDR3 reads CASSFSQGEGGYTF. DNA for the CDR3: TGCGCCAGCAGCTTCTCACAGGGAGAGGGTGGCTACACCTTC. The whole variable domain, remainder taken from reference TRBV5-1 and TRBJ1-2, is KAGVTQTPRYLIKTRGQQVTLSCSPISGHRSVSWYQQTPGQGLQFLFEYFSETQRNKGNFPGRFSGRQFSNSRSEMNVSTLELGDSALYLCASSFSQGEGGYTFGSGTRLTVV.

The chain uses TRBV10-1 and TRBJ2-1; 9 bases are a match to TRBD2. The CDR3 has 15 residues. Germline loops: CDR1 WNHNN, CDR2 SYGVQD (reference sequence). The V and J ends lost 4 bases and 9 bases, in that order; junction bases with no gene match: 10. The CDR3 DNA sequence: TGCGCCAGCAGTGGGGGGGAGCGGGGGGATAGTGAGCAGTTCTTC. It codes for CASSGGERGDSEQFF.

The V and J genes are TRBV5-1 and TRBJ2-7, with a weak D call TRBD1 (6 bases). Deletions cut 4 bases from V and 2 bases from J, with 13 bases between. Germline V gene lookup returns CDR1 SGHRS and CDR2 YFSETQ. This CDR3 region has 14 residues. CDR3: CASSVRDTTYEQYF. For the CDR3, the DNA is TGCGCCAGCAGCGTCCGGGACACAACCTACGAGCAGTACTTC.

The V gene is TRBV5-1, the J gene TRBJ2-5; D remains unclear. The ends were cut back, 0 bases at V and 7 bases at J, with 13 bases in the middle. The length of the CDR3 is 14 residues. The germline V gene encodes CDR1 SGHRS and CDR2 YFSETQ. DNA for the CDR3: TGCGCCAGCAGCTTGGAAAGTAGAGAAGCGACCCAGTACTTC. As protein: CASSLESREATQYF.